The clone carrying this TCR beta chain was detected only a few times. These data originate in a study of early T cells in non-severe SARS-CoV-2 infection. TCRdb recomputed calls from the 5' RACE reads with MiXCR, one row per CDR3 protein. The sample holds around 80,000 distinct CDR3 sequences; about 11% are singletons and the top ten take more than 10%. The sequencing used whole blood, collected at baseline. This TCR was recovered from an adult who was a healthcare worker with PCR-confirmed SARS-CoV-2 infection or an uninfected control (not recorded which).

The CDR3 sequence is CASSLEGFREQFF. CDR3 coding DNA: TGTGCCAGCAGCTTGGAGGGGTTTAGGGAGCAGTTCTTC. The V and J genes are TRBV5-4 and TRBJ2-1; D might be TRBD1 (5 bases). The CDR3 loop spans 13 amino acids. Trimming removed 0 bases from V and 10 bases from J, with 11 bases in between. CDR1 is SGHNT and CDR2 is YYREEE in the germline V gene (reference sequence). Complete variable domain (other parts from reference TRBV5-4 and TRBJ2-1): ETGVTQSPTHLIKTRGQQVTLRCSSQSGHNTVSWYQQALGQGPQFIFQYYREEENGRGNFPPRFSGLQFPNYSSELNVNALELDDSALYLCASSLEGFREQFFGPGTRLTVL.